This TCR beta chain was found in a study of CD8+ T cells in alopecia areata. A word on this clone: The antigen is undetermined.

Sequencing used cDNA as its template, made by extracting RNA and reverse transcribing it. Profiled with immunoSEQ multiplex PCR; TCRdb holds only in-frame clones, not every one. The repertoire holds 200,000 to 250,000 clones, with about two fifths as singletons. Stated treatment: oral pan-JAK inhibitor, 5-10 mg twice daily. Cell sorting was applied to PBMCs, and CD4+ and CD8+ T cells were collected. The study, taken as a whole, reports: One nonresponder makes the tie between baseline CD8+ expansion and response uncertain. Lesional scalp exceeded normal scalp in clonality, especially in alopecia totalis/universalis.

This CDR3 has 12 amino acids. The trim removed 7 bases at V and 4 bases at J, leaving 4 bases unmatched. Germline-derived CDR1 and CDR2 are GTSNPN and SVGIG (reference sequence). The chain employs TRBV30 and TRBJ2-3, with 8 nucleotides matching TRBD2. Source: CD4+ T cells sorted from blood, taken around week 34, from a patient treated with tofacitinib. This TCR came from a human donor with alopecia areata. DNA of the CDR3: TGTGCCTCATCTAGCGGGTCAGATACGCAGTATTTT. It yields the protein CASSSGSDTQYF. Filled out from reference TRBV30 and TRBJ2-3, the complete variable domain reads SQTIHQWPATLVQPVGSPLSLECTVEGTSNPNLYWYRQAAGRGLQLLFYSVGIGQISSEVPQNLSASRPQDRQFILSSKKLLLSDSGFYLCASSSGSDTQYFGPGTRLTVL.